The 6 T cell receptor beta chains given below trace back to one sample, sequenced in a study of CD8+ T cells in alopecia areata. Treatment here: oral pan-JAK inhibitor, 5-10 mg twice daily. Extraction and reverse transcription of RNA yielded cDNA as the sequencing template. TCRdb's copy holds only in-frame clones and misses some; the assay was immunoSEQ multiplex PCR. The sample carries 75,000 to 80,000 clones, about 71% recorded once. The sample was CD8+ T cells sorted from blood, taken at week 24, from a patient treated with tofacitinib. The receptors here all came from a human donor with alopecia areata.

This chain connects TRBV11-2 to TRBJ2-1; 8 bases line up with TRBD2. Per the germline V gene, CDR1 is SGHAT and CDR2 is FQNNGV. The CDR3 runs to 16 residues. The V gene end was trimmed by 5 bases and the J gene end by 8 bases; junction bases not matched to a gene: 14. Here the CDR3 reads CASSPGVSGTNDEQFF. In nucleotides, the CDR3 is TGTGCCAGCAGCCCCGGGGTTAGCGGGACAAACGATGAGCAGTTCTTC.

The chain has TRBV30 and TRBJ2-1, with 15 bases fitting TRBD2. In germline, CDR1 is GTSNPN, CDR2 SVGIG (reference sequence). With 0 bases clipped from V and 9 bases from J, the junction kept 6 bases outside the gene matches. The CDR3 loop spans 16 amino acids. The CDR3 DNA follows: TGTGCCTGGAGTGTAACCCCGGGACTAGCGGGAGGTGAGCAGTTCTTC. This sequence encodes CAWSVTPGLAGGEQFF.

This clone was counted once. V usage is TRBV5-1 and J usage is TRBJ1-2, with 9 bases fitting TRBD1. This CDR3 has 15 amino acids. V was pared by 4 bases and J by 9 bases, with 13 bases of the junction left unmatched. Germline CDR1 SGHRS, CDR2 YFSETQ. CDR3 in amino acids: CASSGGQGLLMSYTF. In DNA form, the CDR3 reads TGCGCCAGCAGCGGGGGACAGGGACTTCTTATGAGCTACACCTTC.

The chain recombines TRBV9 with TRBJ1-4; D unclear. Between the trimmed V and J ends, which lost 0 bases and 6 bases, there was a span of 6 bases. Germline-derived CDR1 and CDR2 are SGDLS and YYNGEE. The CDR3 contains 13 residues. This CDR3 is CASSVGGDEKLFF. Written as DNA, the CDR3 is TGTGCCAGCAGCGTAGGAGGTGATGAAAAACTGTTTTTT.

The rearrangement uses TRBV6-1 and TRBJ1-1; no firm D call. The germline gives CDR1 MNHNS, CDR2 SASEGT. V was clipped by 8 bases and J by 3 bases, with 10 bases between them. This CDR3 is built from 12 residues. CDR3 DNA sequence: TGTGCCAGCGACCTTTGGGACACTGAAGCTTTCTTT. Translating it yields CASDLWDTEAFF.

This clone was detected only once. The CDR3 is CASSQEGAHLATDTQYF. The CDR3 DNA follows: TGTGCCAGCAGCCAAGAGGGGGCACATCTCGCCACAGATACGCAGTATTTT. This chain uses TRBV4-2 with TRBJ2-3; D is perhaps TRBD1 (6 bases). The CDR3 is made up of 17 amino acids. Germline assignment: CDR1 LGHNA and CDR2 YNFKEQ. V was pared by 0 bases and J by 2 bases, with 15 bases between.